The present TCR beta chain was sequenced within a study of blood T cell repertoires in COVID-19. Study background: Samples taken during acute and convalescent COVID-19 were collected in the United States, Italy and Spain. The cDNA or gDNA used as material had been derived from T cells, B-cell-depleted T cells, or PBMCs.

Trimming shortened V by 1 base and J by 2 bases, and 12 bases separated the two germline ends. Germline loops: CDR1 LGHDT, CDR2 YNNKEL (reference sequence). The CDR3 sequence is 16 residues long. Study processing details: By means of reference gene primer amplification, nucleated cell counts were estimated. The method was immunoSEQ multiplex PCR; TCRdb's version includes in-frame clones alone and lacks a portion of them. V and J calls and clone size are copied from that table; D and trimming were computed from the DNA. The sample yields 200,000 to 300,000 clones, 86% seen once. This chain links TRBV3-1 (or the pseudogene TRBV3-2) with TRBJ2-1, with a possible D match to TRBD2 (5 bases). The origin of this receptor is a man aged 35 to 55 who had recovered from COVID-19. The specimen sequenced was PBMCs or T cells enriched from blood (not recorded which). As DNA, the CDR3 is TGTGCCAGCAGCCAAGGGAGAGCGGTTACCTACAATGAGCAGTTCTTC. Translated, it gives CASSQGRAVTYNEQFF.